This T cell receptor beta chain was observed in a study of cytomegalovirus exposure and HLA in healthy donors. It was with 60 Vbeta and 13 Jbeta primers that the PCR ran. Only in-frame clones appear in the TCRdb table, and some are missing; sequencing was by immunoSEQ multiplex PCR. This table holds about 110,000 clones, 76% found once. Turning to this clone: A junction end diverges from the germline sequence, so it may reflect a read error.

From germline, CDR1 is SEHNR and CDR2 FQNEAQ (reference sequence). The length of the CDR3 is 14 residues. The chain employs TRBV7-9 and TRBJ2-5, with D perhaps matching TRBD1 (6 bases). This clonotype was sampled from a woman in her forties or fifties in good health and CMV-seropositive. Sequenced material: PBMCs. CDR3 protein: CSSSPTGTQETQYF. In DNA, the CDR3 is TGTTCCAGCAGCCCAACAGGGACACAAGAGACCCAGTACTTC.